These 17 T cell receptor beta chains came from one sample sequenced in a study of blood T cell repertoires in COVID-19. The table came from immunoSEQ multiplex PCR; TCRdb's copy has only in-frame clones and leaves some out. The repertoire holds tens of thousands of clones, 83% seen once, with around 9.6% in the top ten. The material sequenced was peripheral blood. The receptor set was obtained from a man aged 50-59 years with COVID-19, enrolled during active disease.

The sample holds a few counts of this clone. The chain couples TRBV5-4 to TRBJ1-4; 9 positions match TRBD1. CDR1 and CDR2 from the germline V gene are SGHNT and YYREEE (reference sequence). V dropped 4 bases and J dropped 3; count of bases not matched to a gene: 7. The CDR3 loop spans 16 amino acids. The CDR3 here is CASSRQGGRANEKLFF. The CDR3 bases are TGTGCCAGCAGCCGACAGGGGGGAAGAGCTAATGAAAAACTGTTTTTT.

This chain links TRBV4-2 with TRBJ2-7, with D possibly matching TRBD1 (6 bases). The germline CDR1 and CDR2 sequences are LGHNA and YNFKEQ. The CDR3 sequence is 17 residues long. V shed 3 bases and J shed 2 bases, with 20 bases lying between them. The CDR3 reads CASSQNVGQIEAYEQYF. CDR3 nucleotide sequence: TGTGCCAGCAGCCAGAACGTGGGACAAATAGAGGCCTACGAGCAGTACTTC.

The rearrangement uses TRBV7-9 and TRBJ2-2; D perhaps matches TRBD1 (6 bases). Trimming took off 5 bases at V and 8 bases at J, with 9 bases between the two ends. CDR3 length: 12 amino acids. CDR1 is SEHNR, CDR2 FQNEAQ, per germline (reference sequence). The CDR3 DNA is TGTGCCAGCAGCCCACAGGGTGGGGAGCTGTTTTTT. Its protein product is CASSPQGGELFF.

In DNA, the CDR3 is TGCGCCAGCAGTGCGGGATCCTCCTACGAGCAGTACTTC. It yields the protein CASSAGSSYEQYF. The rearrangement joins TRBV4-3 to TRBJ2-7, with D tentatively TRBD2 (6 bases). CDR1 and CDR2 (germline): LGHNA, YSLEER. Trimming took 6 bases from V and 0 from J, leaving 9 bases between them. CDR3 size: 13 residues.

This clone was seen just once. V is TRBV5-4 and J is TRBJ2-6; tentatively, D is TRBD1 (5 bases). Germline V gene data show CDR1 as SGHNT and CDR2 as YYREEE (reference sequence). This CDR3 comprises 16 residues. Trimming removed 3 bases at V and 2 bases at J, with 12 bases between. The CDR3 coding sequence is TGTGCCAGCAGCTCCCCCGCCAGGGCTGGGGCCAACGTCCTGACTTTC. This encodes CASSSPARAGANVLTF.

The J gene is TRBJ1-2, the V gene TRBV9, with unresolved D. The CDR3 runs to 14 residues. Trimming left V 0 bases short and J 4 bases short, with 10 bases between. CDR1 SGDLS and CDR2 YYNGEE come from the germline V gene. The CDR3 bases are TGTGCCAGCAGCGTAGACAGCCTGGGCTATGGCTACACCTTC. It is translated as CASSVDSLGYGYTF.

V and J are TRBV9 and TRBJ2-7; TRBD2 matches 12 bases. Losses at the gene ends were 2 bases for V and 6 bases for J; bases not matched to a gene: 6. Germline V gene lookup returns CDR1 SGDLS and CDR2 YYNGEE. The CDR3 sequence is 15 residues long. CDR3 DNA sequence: TGTGCCAGCAGCGTCTCTAGCGGGAGGGCCCTCGAGCAGTACTTC. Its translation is CASSVSSGRALEQYF. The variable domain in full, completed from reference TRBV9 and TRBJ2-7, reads DSGVTQTPKHLITATGQRVTLRCSPRSGDLSVYWYQQSLDQGLQFLIQYYNGEERAKGNILERFSAQQFPDLHSELNLSSLELGDSALYFCASSVSSGRALEQYFGPGTRLTVT.

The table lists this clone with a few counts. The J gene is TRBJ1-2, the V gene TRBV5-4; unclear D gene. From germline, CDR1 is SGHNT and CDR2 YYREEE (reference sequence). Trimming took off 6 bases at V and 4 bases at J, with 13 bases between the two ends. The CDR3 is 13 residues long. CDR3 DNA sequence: TGTGCCAGCACCGTGGGAGTCGGCTATGGCTACACCTTC. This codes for CASTVGVGYGYTF.

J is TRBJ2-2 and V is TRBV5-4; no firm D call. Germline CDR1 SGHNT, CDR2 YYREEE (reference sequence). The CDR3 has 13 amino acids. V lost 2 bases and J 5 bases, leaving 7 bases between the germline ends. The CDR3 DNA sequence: TGTGCCAGCAGCTTTTCGCGGACCGGGGAGCTGTTTTTT. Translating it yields CASSFSRTGELFF.

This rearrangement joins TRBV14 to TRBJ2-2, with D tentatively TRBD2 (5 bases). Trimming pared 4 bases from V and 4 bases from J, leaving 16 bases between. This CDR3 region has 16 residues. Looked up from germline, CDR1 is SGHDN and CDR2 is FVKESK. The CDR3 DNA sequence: TGTGCCAGCAGCCCTGTACTCCGGGCGGGCACCGGGGAGCTGTTTTTT. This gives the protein CASSPVLRAGTGELFF.

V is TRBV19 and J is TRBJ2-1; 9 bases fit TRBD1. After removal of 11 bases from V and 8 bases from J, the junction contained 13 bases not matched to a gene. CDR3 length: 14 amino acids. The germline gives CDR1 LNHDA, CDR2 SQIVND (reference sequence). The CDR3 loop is CAAKRTGAVDEQFF. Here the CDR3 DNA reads TGTGCCGCCAAACGGACAGGGGCTGTCGATGAGCAGTTCTTC. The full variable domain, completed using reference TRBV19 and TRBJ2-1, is DGGITQSPKYLFRKEGQNVTLSCEQNLNHDAMYWYRQDPGQGLRLIYYSQIVNDFQKGDIAEGYSVSREKKESFPLTVTSAQKNPTAFYLCAAKRTGAVDEQFFGPGTRLTVL.

The CDR3 coding sequence is TGCGCCAGCAGACCAGGGACTTCCTCCTACAATGAGCAGTTCTTC. It codes for CASRPGTSSYNEQFF. V usage is TRBV5-1 and J usage is TRBJ2-1; possibly TRBD2 for D (6 bases). Looked up from germline, CDR1 is SGHRS and CDR2 is YFSETQ. Trimming left V 5 bases short and J 0 bases short, with 12 bases between. The CDR3 has 15 amino acids.

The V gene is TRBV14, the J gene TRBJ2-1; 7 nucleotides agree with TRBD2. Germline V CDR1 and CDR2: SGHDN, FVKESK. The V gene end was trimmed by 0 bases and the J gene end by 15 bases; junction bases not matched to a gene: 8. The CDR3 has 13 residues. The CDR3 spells CASSQEISGSTFF. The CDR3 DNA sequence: TGTGCCAGCAGCCAAGAGATTAGCGGGTCAACGTTCTTC.

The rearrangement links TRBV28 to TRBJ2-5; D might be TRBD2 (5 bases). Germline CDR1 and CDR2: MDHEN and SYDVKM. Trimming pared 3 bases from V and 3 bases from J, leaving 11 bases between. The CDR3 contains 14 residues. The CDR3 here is CASSFAGEEETQYF. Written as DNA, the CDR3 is TGTGCCAGCAGTTTCGCGGGCGAGGAAGAGACCCAGTACTTC.

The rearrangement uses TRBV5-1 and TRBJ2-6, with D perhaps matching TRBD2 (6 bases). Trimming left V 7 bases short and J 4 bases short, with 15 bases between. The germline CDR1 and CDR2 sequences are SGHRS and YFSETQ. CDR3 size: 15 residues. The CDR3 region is CASSGGGAGANVLTF. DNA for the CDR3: TGCGCCAGCTCGGGCGGAGGGGCCGGGGCCAACGTCCTGACTTTC.

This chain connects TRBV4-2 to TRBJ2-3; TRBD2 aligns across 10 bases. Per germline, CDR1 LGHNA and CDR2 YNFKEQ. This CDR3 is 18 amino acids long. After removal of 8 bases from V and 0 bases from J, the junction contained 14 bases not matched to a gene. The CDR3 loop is CASRRRVAGGRSTDTQYF. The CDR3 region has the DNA TGTGCCAGCCGCAGGCGGGTAGCGGGAGGTCGAAGCACAGATACGCAGTATTTT.

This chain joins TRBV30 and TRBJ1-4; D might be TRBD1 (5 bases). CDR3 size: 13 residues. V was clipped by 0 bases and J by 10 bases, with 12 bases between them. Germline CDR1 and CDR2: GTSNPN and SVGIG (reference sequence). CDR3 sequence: CAWSVSGQVKLFF. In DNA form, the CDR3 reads TGTGCCTGGAGTGTAAGTGGACAAGTAAAACTGTTTTTT.